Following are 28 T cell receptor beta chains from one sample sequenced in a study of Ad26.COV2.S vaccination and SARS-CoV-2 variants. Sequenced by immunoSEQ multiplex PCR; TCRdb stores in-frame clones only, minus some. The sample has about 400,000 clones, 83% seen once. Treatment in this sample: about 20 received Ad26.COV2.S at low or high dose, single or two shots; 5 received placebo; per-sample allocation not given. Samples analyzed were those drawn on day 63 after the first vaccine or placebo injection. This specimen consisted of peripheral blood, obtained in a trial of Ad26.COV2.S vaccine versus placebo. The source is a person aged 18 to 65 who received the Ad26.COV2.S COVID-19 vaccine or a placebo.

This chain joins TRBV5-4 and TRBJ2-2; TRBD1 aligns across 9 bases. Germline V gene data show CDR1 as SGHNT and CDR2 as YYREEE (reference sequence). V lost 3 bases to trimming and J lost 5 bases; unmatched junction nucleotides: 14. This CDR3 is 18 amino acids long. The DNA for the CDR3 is TGTGCCAGCAGCTGGAGATTGAAACAGGGGGCGAGGACCGGGGAGCTGTTTTTT. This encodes CASSWRLKQGARTGELFF.

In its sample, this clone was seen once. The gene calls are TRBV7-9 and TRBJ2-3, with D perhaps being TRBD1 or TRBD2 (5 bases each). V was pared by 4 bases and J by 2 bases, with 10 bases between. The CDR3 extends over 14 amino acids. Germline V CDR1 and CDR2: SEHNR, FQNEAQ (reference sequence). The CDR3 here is CASSWDAPTDTQYF. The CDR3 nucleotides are TGTGCCAGCAGCTGGGACGCCCCCACAGATACGCAGTATTTT.

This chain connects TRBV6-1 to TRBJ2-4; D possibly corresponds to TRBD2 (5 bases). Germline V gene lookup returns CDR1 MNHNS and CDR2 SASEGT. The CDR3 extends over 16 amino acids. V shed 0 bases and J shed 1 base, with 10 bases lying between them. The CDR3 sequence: CASSEARRWAKNIQYF. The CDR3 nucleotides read TGTGCCAGCAGTGAAGCGCGGAGGTGGGCCAAAAACATTCAGTACTTC.

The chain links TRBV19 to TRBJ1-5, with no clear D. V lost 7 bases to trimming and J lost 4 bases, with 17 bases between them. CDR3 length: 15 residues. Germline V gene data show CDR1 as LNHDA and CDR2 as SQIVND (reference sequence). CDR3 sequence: CASNTMDLLNQPQHF. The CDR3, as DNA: TGTGCCAGTAATACCATGGACTTACTTAATCAGCCCCAGCATTTT.

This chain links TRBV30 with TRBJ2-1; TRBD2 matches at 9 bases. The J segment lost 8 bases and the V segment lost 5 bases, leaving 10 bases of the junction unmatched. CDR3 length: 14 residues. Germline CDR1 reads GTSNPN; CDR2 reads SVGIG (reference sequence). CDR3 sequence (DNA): TGTGCCTGGGAAATAGCGGGAGTGTTGGATGAGCAGTTCTTC. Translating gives CAWEIAGVLDEQFF. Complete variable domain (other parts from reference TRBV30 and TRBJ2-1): SQTIHQWPATLVQPVGSPLSLECTVEGTSNPNLYWYRQAAGRGLQLLFYSVGIGQISSEVPQNLSASRPQDRQFILSSKKLLLSDSGFYLCAWEIAGVLDEQFFGPGTRLTVL.

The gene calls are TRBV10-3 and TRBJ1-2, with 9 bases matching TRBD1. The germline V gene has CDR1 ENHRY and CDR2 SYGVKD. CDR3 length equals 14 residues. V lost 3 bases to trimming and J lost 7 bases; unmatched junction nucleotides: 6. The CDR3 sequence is CAISDAGQGFGYTF. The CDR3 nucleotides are TGTGCCATCAGTGACGCGGGACAGGGCTTTGGCTACACCTTC.

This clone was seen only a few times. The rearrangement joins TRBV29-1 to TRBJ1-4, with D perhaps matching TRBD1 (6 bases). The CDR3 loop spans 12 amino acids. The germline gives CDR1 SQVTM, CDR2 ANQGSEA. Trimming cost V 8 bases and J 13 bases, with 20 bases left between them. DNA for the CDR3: TGCAGCATCACAGGGTCCCAGGAGGGACTGTTTTTT. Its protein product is CSITGSQEGLFF. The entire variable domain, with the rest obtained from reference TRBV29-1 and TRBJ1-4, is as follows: SAVISQKPSRDICQRGTSLTIQCQVDSQVTMMFWYRQQPGQSLTLIATANQGSEATYESGFVIDKFPISRPNLTFSTLTVSNMSPEDSSIYLCSITGSQEGLFFGSGTQLSVL.

The CDR3 DNA follows: TGTGCCAGCAGTTACGTGGGGGAAGGGAACTATGGCTACACCTTC. Amino acid sequence: CASSYVGEGNYGYTF. The chain combines TRBV6-5 with TRBJ1-2, with D perhaps matching TRBD1 (5 bases). Germline CDR1 and CDR2: MNHEY and SVGAGI. This CDR3 is built from 15 residues. V was shortened by 2 bases and J by 2 bases, with 12 bases between the two germline ends.

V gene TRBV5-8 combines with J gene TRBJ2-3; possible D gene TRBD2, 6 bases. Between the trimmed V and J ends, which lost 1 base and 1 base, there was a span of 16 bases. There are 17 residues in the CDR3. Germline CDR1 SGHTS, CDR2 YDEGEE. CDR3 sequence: CASSLIGQGLRTDTQYF. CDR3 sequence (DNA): TGTGCCAGCAGCTTGATAGGGCAGGGACTGCGCACAGATACGCAGTATTTT.

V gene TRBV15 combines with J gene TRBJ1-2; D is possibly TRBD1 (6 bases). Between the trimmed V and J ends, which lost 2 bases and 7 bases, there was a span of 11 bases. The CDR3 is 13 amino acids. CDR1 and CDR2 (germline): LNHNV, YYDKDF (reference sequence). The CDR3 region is CATSRTGSGGYTF. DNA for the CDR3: TGTGCCACCAGCAGAACAGGGTCGGGTGGCTACACCTTC. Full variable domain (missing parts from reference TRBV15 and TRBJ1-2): DAMVIQNPRYQVTQFGKPVTLSCSQTLNHNVMYWYQQKSSQAPKLLFHYYDKDFNNEADTPDNFQSRRPNTSFCFLDIRSPGLGDTAMYLCATSRTGSGGYTFGSGTRLTVV.

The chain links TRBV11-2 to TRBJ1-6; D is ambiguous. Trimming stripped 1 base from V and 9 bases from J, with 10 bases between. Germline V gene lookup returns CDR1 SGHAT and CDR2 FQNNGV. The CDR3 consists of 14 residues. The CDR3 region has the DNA TGTGCCAGCAGCTTAGTTAACGAGGCTTCACCCCTCCACTTT. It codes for CASSLVNEASPLHF.

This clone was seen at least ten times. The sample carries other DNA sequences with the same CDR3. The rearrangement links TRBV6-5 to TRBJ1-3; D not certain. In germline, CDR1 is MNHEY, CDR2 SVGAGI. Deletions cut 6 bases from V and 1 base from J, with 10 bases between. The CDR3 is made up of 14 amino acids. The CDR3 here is CASSKGGSGNTIYF. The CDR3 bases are TGTGCCAGCAGCAAAGGAGGGTCTGGAAACACCATATATTTT.

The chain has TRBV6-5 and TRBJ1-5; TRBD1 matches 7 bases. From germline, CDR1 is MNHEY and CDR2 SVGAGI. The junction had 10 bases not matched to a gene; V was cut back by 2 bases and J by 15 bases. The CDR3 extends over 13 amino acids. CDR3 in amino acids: CASSYRGRGSWHF. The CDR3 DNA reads TGTGCCAGCAGTTACAGGGGCAGGGGGTCGTGGCATTTT.

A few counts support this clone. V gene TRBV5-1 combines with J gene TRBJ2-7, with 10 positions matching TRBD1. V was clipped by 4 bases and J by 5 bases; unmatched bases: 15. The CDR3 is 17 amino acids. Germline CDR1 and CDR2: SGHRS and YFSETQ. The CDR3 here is CASSNRQGATSRNEQYF. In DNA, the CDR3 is TGCGCCAGCAGCAATCGACAGGGGGCGACTTCAAGAAACGAGCAGTACTTC.

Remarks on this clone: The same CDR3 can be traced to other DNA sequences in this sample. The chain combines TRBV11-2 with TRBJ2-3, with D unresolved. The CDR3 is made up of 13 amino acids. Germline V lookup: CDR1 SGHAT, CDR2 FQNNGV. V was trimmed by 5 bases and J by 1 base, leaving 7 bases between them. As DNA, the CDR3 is TGTGCCAGCAGCCTCCCTGGCACAGATACGCAGTATTTT. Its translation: CASSLPGTDTQYF.

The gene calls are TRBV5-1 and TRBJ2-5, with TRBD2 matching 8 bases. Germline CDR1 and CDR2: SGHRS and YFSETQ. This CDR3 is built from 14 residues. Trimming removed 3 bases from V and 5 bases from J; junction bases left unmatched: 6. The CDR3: CASSSFSGTETQYF. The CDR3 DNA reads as TGCGCCAGCAGCTCTTTTAGCGGGACTGAGACCCAGTACTTC.

The CDR3 nucleotides read TGTGCCAGCAGTTTAGCCCAGGGCTCTAGCACAGATACGCAGTATTTT. Translating gives CASSLAQGSSTDTQYF. The V gene is TRBV27, the J gene TRBJ2-3; possibly TRBD1 for D (5 bases). The germline CDR1 and CDR2 sequences are MNHEY and SMNVEV (reference sequence). Trimming cost V 2 bases and J 0 bases, with 12 bases left between them. The CDR3 is made up of 16 amino acids.

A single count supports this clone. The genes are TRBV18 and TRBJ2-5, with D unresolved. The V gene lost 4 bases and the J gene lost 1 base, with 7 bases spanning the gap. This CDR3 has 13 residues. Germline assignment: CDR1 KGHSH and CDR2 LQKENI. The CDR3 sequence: CASSLTPQETQYF. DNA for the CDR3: TGTGCCAGCTCACTTACACCCCAAGAGACCCAGTACTTC.

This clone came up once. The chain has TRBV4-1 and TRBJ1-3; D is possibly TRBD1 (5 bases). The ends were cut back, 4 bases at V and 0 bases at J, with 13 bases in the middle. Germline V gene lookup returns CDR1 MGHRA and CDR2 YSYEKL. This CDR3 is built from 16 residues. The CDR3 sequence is CASSPSQATSGNTIYF. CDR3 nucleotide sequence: TGCGCCAGCAGCCCGTCACAGGCTACCTCTGGAAACACCATATATTTT.

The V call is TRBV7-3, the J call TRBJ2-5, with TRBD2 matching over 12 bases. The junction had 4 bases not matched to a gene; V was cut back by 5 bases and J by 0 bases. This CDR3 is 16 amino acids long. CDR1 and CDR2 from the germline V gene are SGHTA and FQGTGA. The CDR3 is CASSPGLAGYQETQYF. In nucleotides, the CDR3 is TGTGCCAGCAGCCCTGGACTAGCGGGGTACCAAGAGACCCAGTACTTC.

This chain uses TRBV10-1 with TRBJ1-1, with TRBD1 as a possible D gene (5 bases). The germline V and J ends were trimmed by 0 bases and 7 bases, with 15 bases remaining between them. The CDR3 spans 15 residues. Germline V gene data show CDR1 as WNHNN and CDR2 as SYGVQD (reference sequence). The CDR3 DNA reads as TGCGCCAGCAGTGAGTCTGGAACAGGCCGCTATGAAGCTTTCTTT. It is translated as CASSESGTGRYEAFF.

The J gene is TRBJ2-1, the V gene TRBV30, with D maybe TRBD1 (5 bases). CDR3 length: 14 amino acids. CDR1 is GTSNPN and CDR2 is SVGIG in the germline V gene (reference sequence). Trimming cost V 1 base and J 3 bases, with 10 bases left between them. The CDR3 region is CAWSGRASYNEQFF. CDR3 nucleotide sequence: TGTGCCTGGAGTGGCAGGGCGAGCTACAATGAGCAGTTCTTC.

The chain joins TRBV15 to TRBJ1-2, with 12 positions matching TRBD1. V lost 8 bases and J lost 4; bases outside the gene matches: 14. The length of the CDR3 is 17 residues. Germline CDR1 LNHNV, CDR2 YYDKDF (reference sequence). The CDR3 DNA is TGTGCCACCGTCACCGGGACAGGGGGCTTAGCGACCTATGGCTACACCTTC. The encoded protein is CATVTGTGGLATYGYTF. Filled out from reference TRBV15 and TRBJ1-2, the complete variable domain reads DAMVIQNPRYQVTQFGKPVTLSCSQTLNHNVMYWYQQKSSQAPKLLFHYYDKDFNNEADTPDNFQSRRPNTSFCFLDIRSPGLGDTAMYLCATVTGTGGLATYGYTFGSGTRLTVV.

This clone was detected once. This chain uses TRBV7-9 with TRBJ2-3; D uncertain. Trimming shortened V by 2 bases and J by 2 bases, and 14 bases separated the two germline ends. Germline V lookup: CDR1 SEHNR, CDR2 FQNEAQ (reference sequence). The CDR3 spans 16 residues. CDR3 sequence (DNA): TGTGCCAGCAGCTTATTCTCCTCATCATTCACAGATACGCAGTATTTT. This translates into CASSLFSSSFTDTQYF.

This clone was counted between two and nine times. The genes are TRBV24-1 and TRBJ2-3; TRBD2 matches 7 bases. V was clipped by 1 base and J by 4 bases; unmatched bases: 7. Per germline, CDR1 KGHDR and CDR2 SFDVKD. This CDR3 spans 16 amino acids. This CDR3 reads CATSDLVTGRPDTQYF. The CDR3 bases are TGTGCCACCAGTGATTTAGTTACCGGGAGGCCAGATACGCAGTATTTT.

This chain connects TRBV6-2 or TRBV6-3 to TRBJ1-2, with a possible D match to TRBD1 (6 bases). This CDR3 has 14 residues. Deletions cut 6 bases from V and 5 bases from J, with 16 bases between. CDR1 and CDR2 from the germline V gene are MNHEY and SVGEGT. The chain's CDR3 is CASSIYSDRYGYTF. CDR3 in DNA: TGTGCCAGCAGCATCTATTCGGACAGATATGGCTACACCTTC.

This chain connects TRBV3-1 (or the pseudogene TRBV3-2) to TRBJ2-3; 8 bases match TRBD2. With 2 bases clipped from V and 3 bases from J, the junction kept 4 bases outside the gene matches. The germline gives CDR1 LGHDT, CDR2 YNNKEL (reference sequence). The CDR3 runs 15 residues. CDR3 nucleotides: TGTGCCAGCAGCCAATATGCGGGGGGAACAGATACGCAGTATTTT. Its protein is CASSQYAGGTDTQYF.

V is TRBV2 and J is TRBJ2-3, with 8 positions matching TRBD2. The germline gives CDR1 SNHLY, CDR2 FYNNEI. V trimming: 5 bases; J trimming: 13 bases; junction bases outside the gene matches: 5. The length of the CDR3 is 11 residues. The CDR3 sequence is CASSREGWEYF. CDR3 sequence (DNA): TGTGCCAGCAGTCGGGAGGGTTGGGAGTATTTT. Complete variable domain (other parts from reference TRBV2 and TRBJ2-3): EPEVTQTPSHQVTQMGQEVILRCVPISNHLYFYWYRQILGQKVEFLVSFYNNEISEKSEIFDDQFSVERPDGSNFTLKIRSTKLEDSAMYFCASSREGWEYFGPGTRLTVL.